This section outlines one TCR beta chain sequence together with its context. The antigen remains undetermined. The data derive from a study of cytomegalovirus exposure and HLA in healthy donors. General observations from the study: The listing of 150 to 200 TCR beta chains classed them as cytomegalovirus-associated.

PCR was performed using 60 Vbeta and 13 Jbeta primers. Original data processing: Among the unique TCR beta chains that a later analysis counted, about 81 million in all, roughly 11 million were shared. Assay used: immunoSEQ multiplex PCR; TCRdb lists only in-frame clones, some missing. The D gene and trimming were derived from the DNA, and the V and J assignments and clone size from that table. This sample has 150,000 to 200,000 clones, with approximately 80% found just once. The CDR3 has 14 amino acids. Germline values: CDR1 SGHTS, CDR2 YDEGEE. V shed 2 bases and J shed 4 bases, with 10 bases lying between them.

Material for sequencing was PBMCs. The V and J genes are TRBV5-8 and TRBJ1-5; D gene unclear. This receptor was obtained from a woman in her thirties or forties in good health and CMV-seronegative. For the CDR3, the DNA is TGTGCCAGCAGCTTTCTGTCGGGGAATCAGCCCCAGCATTTT. Translated, it gives CASSFLSGNQPQHF.